This T cell receptor beta chain comes out of a study of T cells in women clearing cervical HPV infection. Study-wide findings and caveats: Repertoire richness, not evenness, was significantly elevated in CIN3+ cases versus controls.

The CDR3 has 11 amino acids. The germline gives CDR1 KGHSH, CDR2 LQKENI. The V end lost 4 bases, the J end lost 7 bases, and 5 bases lay between the germline ends. On this clone itself: Its antigen remains unknown. Sequencing ends 3 residues short of the CDR3 end; the germline J gene provides the rest.

Assay: immunoSEQ multiplex PCR; the TCRdb copy retains only in-frame clones and omits some. This listing includes about 22,000 clones. This clonotype originated in a woman between 18 and 75 years old with a cervical HPV16 infection that either progressed to CIN3+ or cleared (not recorded which). The material sequenced was blood buffy coat. This chain uses TRBV18 with TRBJ2-1, with D possibly TRBD1 on 5 matching bases. The sequenced CDR3 bases are TGTGCCAGCTCACAGGGGAATGAG. Protein: CASSQGNE. The whole CDR3 sequence reads CASSQGNEQFF.